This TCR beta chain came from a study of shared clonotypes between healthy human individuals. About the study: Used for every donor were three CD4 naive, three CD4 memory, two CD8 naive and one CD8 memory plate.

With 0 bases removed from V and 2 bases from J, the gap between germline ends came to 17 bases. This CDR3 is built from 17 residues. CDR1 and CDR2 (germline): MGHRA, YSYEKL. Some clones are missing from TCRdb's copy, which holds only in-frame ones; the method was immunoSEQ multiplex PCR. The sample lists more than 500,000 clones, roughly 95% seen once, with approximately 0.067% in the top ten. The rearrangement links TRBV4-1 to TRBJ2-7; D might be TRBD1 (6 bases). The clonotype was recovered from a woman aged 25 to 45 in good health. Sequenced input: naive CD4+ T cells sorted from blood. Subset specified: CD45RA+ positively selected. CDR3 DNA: TGCGCCAGCAGCCAAGACGGGCGTGGGACATTAGCCTACGAGCAGTACTTC. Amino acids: CASSQDGRGTLAYEQYF.